This TCR beta chain was found in a study of blood T cell repertoires in COVID-19 (dated by TCRdb to 2019 to 2021). Some background on the complete study: Samples from collaborators originated in the United States, Italy and Spain and spanned both the acute and convalescent phases of COVID-19. The repertoires were released in a freely available public database meant as a resource for research on the immune response to SARS-CoV-2. Samples were obtained from the ongoing ImmuneRACE study (first 160 participants) and from over a thousand subjects provided by 6 global collaborators. The prospective study material was composed of cDNA or gDNA derived from T cells, B-cell-depleted T cells, or PBMCs. Where available, HLA class I and class II types were obtained from metadata supplied by the sample provider rather than from assay-based typing. Sample metadata almost always included a de-identified subject ID, COVID-19 status, age in years and sex. Deeply sampled blood TCRbeta repertoires from subjects exposed to, actively infected with, or recovered from COVID-19 were included in the dataset. Summary of the overall study and its limitations: The amount of clinical and demographic metadata varied by source and participant and was provided uncurated.

V has 3 bases trimmed and J has 7 bases trimmed; junction bases matching no gene number 4. From a lookup of the germline V gene, CDR1 and CDR2 are ENHRY and SYGVKD. The CDR3 goes from the cysteine to the phenylalanine over 15 residues. Of the read, only the CDR3 DNA is kept; its 45 bases are in frame from base 1. This clone has more than one count but fewer than ten. Which antigen it targets is not known. No per-base quality is available; no much larger clone lies one base away. The immunoSEQ Assay, a bias-controlled multiplex PCR, was used to amplify TCRbeta CDR3 regions from genomic DNA. The authors processed their data as follows. Within the assay, amplification of reference gene primers was used to estimate how many nucleated cells each sample contained. Sequence reads were collapsed and filtered to measure the absolute abundance of every unique TCRbeta CDR3 rearrangement. For each sample, productive Simpson clonality was calculated as the square root of Simpson's diversity index over productive rearrangements. The table comes from immuneACCESS by way of TCRdb, which keeps in-frame sequences with V and J called. Part of the clones is missing from these tables; in studies checked, under half for an unresolved V gene and the rest for unknown reasons. Clonal size and the V and J genes are those of that table, whereas D and trimming came from the DNA. Across this sample there are about 110,000 clones, with less than 85% seen only once. The ten largest clones add up to 14% of the sample.

Each collaborating institution followed its own protocols to collect whole blood in K2EDTA tubes. For TCRbeta analysis, collaborators shipped samples as frozen whole blood, isolated PBMCs, or DNA extracted from either of those sample types. The chain links TRBV10-3 with TRBJ1-4; the junction holds 11 bases that match TRBD1. The sequence was obtained from a woman aged 60-75 years with acute or convalescent COVID-19. Sequenced material: peripheral blood. The nucleotide sequence reads TGTGCCATCAGTGAACCGGGACAGGGGGGTGAAAAACTGTTTTTT. It codes for CAISEPGQGGEKLFF.